The present entry profiles one T cell receptor (beta chain) with its context. This clonotype was picked up many times. Its antigen remains unidentified. Qualities for individual bases were not recorded, and no much larger clone is one base off. This record comes from a study of regulatory T cells in long-lasting Graves disease (dated by TCRdb to the early 2020s). About the full investigation: In the newly diagnosed Graves' disease group, patients had been taking antithyroid drugs for less than 3 months. TCR sequencing covered approximately 13 persistent and approximately 20 newly diagnosed Graves' disease patients, some 35 samples in total. The study was conducted in China and was registered as a clinical trial. This study used TCR sequencing and RNA sequencing of peripheral blood to compare persistent Graves' disease patients against newly diagnosed Graves' disease patients.

Libraries were prepared through multiplex PCR. Instrument used: Illumina HiSeq 4000. TCR beta libraries were built with iRepertoire HTBI primers and Arm-PCR amplification of CDR3 regions. Before sequencing, the PCR products underwent gel purification. Per the original workflow: A total of roughly 58 TRBV and approximately 13 TRBJ segments were identified across samples and were used for gene usage analysis of CDR3 amino acid clonotypes. COPE and FqMerger were used to merge filtered high-quality paired reads into contigs. BLAST was used to align contigs to IMGT TRBV, TRBD and TRBJ reference genes, with CDR3 defined following IMGT. Highly expanded clones were defined as clonotypes with a frequency above 0.1%. Shannon entropy served as the measure of repertoire diversity, while the Gini coefficient captured V-J evenness. Public clonotypes were defined as clonotypes shared by more than one individual. TCRdb applied fastp at Q25 and MiXCR to the public reads, then kept only in-frame beta chains. Every entry covers one CDR3 protein and lists the most common genes and DNA from its rows. These V and J calls are TCRdb output, not the study's own analysis. The table for this sample lists about 540,000 distinct CDR3 sequences; roughly 14% of them were counted only once. The ten largest clones capture about 10% of the sample.

The intended sense of this specimen's time point label: newly diagnosed GD, antithyroid drugs for less than 3 months. RNA was extracted from PBMCs in TRIzol for both TCR sequencing and RNA sequencing. The diagnosis of Graves' disease followed American Thyroid Association guidelines. The patients came from an endocrinology department in Xi'an, China. Each patient gave 7.5 to 10 milliliters of peripheral blood, collected in an EDTA anticoagulant tube. PBMCs were isolated by Ficoll Paque Plus density gradient separation without further T cell sorting. An Agilent 2100 Bioanalyzer and agarose gel were used to check RNA quality, while a NanoDrop 2000 measured RNA concentration. Compared with germline, V lacks 7 bases and J lacks 2 bases; bases without a gene match: 7. The CDR3 covers 15 residues, taking in both the cysteine and the phenylalanine. Only CDR3 DNA is held: 45 bases, read in frame from base 1.

What the study reported, not specific to this receptor: A larger number of public clonotypes was shared among persistent patients (about 2,700) than among newly diagnosed patients (around 890). As a limitation, the authors acknowledged that the small sample size may reduce accuracy. Sequencing and analysis were limited to the TCR beta chain. Compared with newly diagnosed patients, persistent Graves' disease patients had lower TCR Shannon entropy and fewer highly expanded clones, which suggests clonal expansion. TRBV28, TRBJ1-2 and TRBJ2-5 were preferentially used in persistent disease, while TRBV20-1 and TRBJ2-1 were favored in newly diagnosed disease. Peripheral blood alone was examined, since thyroid tissue, which constituted the primary lesion, could not be accessed.

The same sample was also used in a study of T cells in Graves' hyperthyroidism and ophthalmopathy. As that second paper reports: Stable Graves' hyperthyroidism was defined as no progression to ophthalmopathy during 18 months of follow-up. Hyperthyroidism patients were aged 18 to 65 years and newly diagnosed, with disease duration of less than 2 months. Patients with uncontrolled infections, other autoimmune diseases, pregnancy or lactation were excluded. Diagnoses were established on the basis of clinical symptoms, serum thyroxine and TRAb, thyroid ultrasound, and orbital computed tomography. The first round of RT-PCR for the TCR CDR3 was performed with the HTBI primer set and the Qiagen OneStep RT-PCR kit. Most expanded thyroid clonotypes (frequency above 0.001) were also found in blood, which suggests that blood repertoires may mirror thyroid immune responses. In cross-validation, a model built on a 13 V-J signature told ophthalmopathy apart from stable hyperthyroidism with under 90% sensitivity and around 81% specificity, and in testing the same model reached 80%/75%. In validation, the model predicted progression to ophthalmopathy with roughly 66% sensitivity and approximately 78% specificity, a median of around 6.6 months before onset. TCR V-J signatures able to tell the groups apart were searched for in a discovery cohort of 90 to 100 patients, of whom more than 40 had Graves' ophthalmopathy and 55 to 65 had stable Graves' hyperthyroidism. Prospective prediction of ophthalmopathy was tested in an independent validation cohort consisting of some 19 hyperthyroidism patients and approximately 16 patients who later progressed to ophthalmopathy. The 95 to 100 discovery patients were randomly divided into training and test sets at a 7:3 ratio. In addition, the study compared T-cell repertoires in thyroid tissue and in blood from roughly 6 Graves' hyperthyroidism patients. After sampling, hyperthyroidism patients received methimazole starting at 30 mg daily, and ophthalmopathy patients received high-dose intravenous methylprednisolone. Libraries were constructed in a second round of multiplex PCR, after which size selection and purification were carried out. Paired-end sequencing of the libraries was performed with 100 bp reads on an Illumina HiSeq2000. SOAPnuke was used to process the raw data, with reads discarded if the reads contained adapters or uncalled bases, had a mean Phred below 15, or lacked an exact constant-primer or identifier match. High-quality paired reads were merged using COPE v1.2.5, and each unique nucleotide sequence was defined as a clonotype. MiTCR v1.1 was used to align clonotypes to the IMGT TRBV, TRBD and TRBJ reference segments. Only V-J combinations with frequency above 0.0001, covering about 99% of repertoires, were analysed. The TCS score was defined as the ratio of F50 (clonal expansion) to E x V (chaos), calculated using BLOSUM62-based TCRdist between CDR3 peptides within each V-J. Welch's t-statistics and random forest reduced roughly 500 V-J features to 13, which were used in a naive Bayes classifier (R e1071). No statistical method was used to fix the sample size in advance, and group allocation was not hidden from the investigators. According to the paper, TCR Vbeta CDR3 sequencing was carried out on some 130 peripheral blood samples, which came from fewer than 50 ophthalmopathy, around 75 hyperthyroidism and some 17 progressor patients.

The receptor chain draws on TRBV12-3 or TRBV12-4 and TRBJ1-5; 8 central nucleotides agree with TRBD1. The material sequenced was peripheral blood mononuclear cells (PBMCs), taken at new diagnosis, from a patient treated with antithyroid drugs. The source of this sequence is a young man with Graves disease. Donor details come from another sample of the same person, matched by shared clones. The CDR3 protein: CASTPGGVGNQPQHF. The nucleotide sequence reads as follows: TGTGCCAGCACCCCAGGGGGCGTGGGCAATCAGCCCCAGCATTTT.